This note documents a single TCR beta chain sequence. The record originates from a study of blood T cell repertoires in COVID-19. Across the whole study: Specimens from acute and convalescent COVID-19 originated in the United States, Italy and Spain.

How the authors handled the data: Estimation of nucleated cell counts was performed using reference gene primer amplification. This table comes from immunoSEQ multiplex PCR, and its TCRdb copy is limited to in-frame clones, with some not included. The V and J calls and the clone size are those of that table, but D and trimming were determined from the DNA. Of about 51,000 clones in the sample, around 90% were seen once. The CDR3 spans 15 residues. From germline, CDR1 is SGHDT and CDR2 YYEEEE. Trimming cost V 0 bases and J 7 bases, with 13 bases left between them. The chain recombines TRBV5-6 with TRBJ2-2; no firm D call. The receptor was derived from a man between 50 and 59 years old with acute or convalescent COVID-19. The specimen was peripheral blood. CDR3 bases: TGTGCCAGCAGCTTGGTCCGGTTGCCCGGCGGGGAGCTGTTTTTT. Residues: CASSLVRLPGGELFF.